This T cell receptor beta chain was obtained from a study of T cell responses to AZD1222 COVID-19 vaccine. Whole-study context: Pooled samples include second doses given at about 4 or 12 weeks.

Some clones are missing from TCRdb's copy, which holds only in-frame ones; the method was immunoSEQ multiplex PCR. The sample holds approximately 97,000 clones; about 90% are singletons and the top ten take roughly 7.5%. As to this clone: The antigen is not known.

Study-wide results and limits: Spike regions recognized by vaccine-associated CD4 TCRs spanned the protein, led by 160-218 and 743-854. Among the donors, most were white British and more were female, and clonal diversity was possibly underestimated. Among AZD1222 vaccinees, only 5 to 7 were seropositive at baseline.

The V gene end was trimmed by 5 bases and the J gene end by 3 bases; junction bases not matched to a gene: 7. This CDR3 spans 16 amino acids. The germline V gene encodes CDR1 SGHVS and CDR2 FNYEAQ. The specimen comprised peripheral blood, sampled on day 0 of AZD1222 vaccination. This sequence was found in an adult in good health. This rearrangement joins TRBV7-6 to TRBJ2-3; 11 nucleotides align to TRBD2. Here the CDR3 reads CASSPGTSGRTDTQYF. DNA of the CDR3: TGTGCCAGCAGCCCGGGGACTAGCGGAAGAACAGATACGCAGTATTTT.